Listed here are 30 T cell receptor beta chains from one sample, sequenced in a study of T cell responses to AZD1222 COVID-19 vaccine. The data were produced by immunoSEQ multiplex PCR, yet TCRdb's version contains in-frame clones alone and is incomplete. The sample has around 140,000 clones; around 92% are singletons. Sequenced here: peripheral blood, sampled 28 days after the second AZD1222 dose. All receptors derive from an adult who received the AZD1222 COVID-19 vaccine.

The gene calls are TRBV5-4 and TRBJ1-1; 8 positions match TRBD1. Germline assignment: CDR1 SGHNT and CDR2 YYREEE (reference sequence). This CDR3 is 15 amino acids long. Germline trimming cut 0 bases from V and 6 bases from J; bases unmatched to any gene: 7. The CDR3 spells CASSLVNRGQAEAFF. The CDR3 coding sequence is TGTGCCAGCAGCTTGGTCAACAGGGGACAGGCTGAAGCTTTCTTT.

CDR3 DNA: TGTGCCAGCAGTTATCAGGTAGCGGGAGGTTACAATGAGCAGTTCTTC. Encoded protein: CASSYQVAGGYNEQFF. The chain joins TRBV6-5 to TRBJ2-1, with 10 bases lining up with TRBD2. The CDR3 totals 16 residues. V trimming: 3 bases; J trimming: 4 bases; junction bases outside the gene matches: 6. Per germline, CDR1 MNHEY and CDR2 SVGAGI.

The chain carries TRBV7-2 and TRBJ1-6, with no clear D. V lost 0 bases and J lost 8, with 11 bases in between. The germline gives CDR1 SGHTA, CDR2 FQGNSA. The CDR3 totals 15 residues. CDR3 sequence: CASSLAPLGHSPLHF. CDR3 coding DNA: TGTGCCAGCAGCTTAGCCCCCCTGGGCCATTCACCCCTCCACTTT.

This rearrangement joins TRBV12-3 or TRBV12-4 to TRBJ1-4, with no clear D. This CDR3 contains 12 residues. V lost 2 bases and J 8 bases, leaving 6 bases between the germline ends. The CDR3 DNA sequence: TGTGCCAGCAGTTTAAATTCAGAAAAACTGTTTTTT. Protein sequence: CASSLNSEKLFF.

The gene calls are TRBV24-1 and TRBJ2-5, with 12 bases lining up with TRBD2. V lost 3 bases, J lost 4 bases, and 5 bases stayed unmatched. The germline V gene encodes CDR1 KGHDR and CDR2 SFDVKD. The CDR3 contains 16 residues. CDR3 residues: CATSDQTSGSGETQYF. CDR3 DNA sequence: TGTGCCACCAGTGATCAGACTAGCGGGAGTGGAGAGACCCAGTACTTC.

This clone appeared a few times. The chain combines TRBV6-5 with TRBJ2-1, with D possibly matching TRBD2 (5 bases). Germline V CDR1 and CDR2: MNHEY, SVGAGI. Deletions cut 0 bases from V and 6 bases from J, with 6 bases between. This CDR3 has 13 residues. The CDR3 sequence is CASSYSSANEQFF. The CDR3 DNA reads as TGTGCCAGCAGTTACTCTAGCGCCAATGAGCAGTTCTTC.

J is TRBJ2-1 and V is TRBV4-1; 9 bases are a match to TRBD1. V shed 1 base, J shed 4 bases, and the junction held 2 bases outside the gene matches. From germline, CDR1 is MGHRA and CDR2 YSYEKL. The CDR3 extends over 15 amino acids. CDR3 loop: CASSQAGQGYNEQFF. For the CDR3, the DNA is TGCGCCAGCAGCCAAGCGGGACAGGGTTACAATGAGCAGTTCTTC.

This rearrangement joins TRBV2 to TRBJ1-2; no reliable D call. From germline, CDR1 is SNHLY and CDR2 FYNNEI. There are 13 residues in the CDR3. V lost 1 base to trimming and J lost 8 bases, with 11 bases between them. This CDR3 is CASSEVPRTGYTF. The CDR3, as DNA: TGTGCCAGCAGTGAAGTTCCGCGTACGGGCTACACCTTC.

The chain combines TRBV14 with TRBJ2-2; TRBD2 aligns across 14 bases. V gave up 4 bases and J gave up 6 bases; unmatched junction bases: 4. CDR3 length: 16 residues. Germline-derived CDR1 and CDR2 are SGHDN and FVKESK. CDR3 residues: CASSLVGLAGAGELFF. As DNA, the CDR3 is TGTGCCAGCAGCCTCGTGGGACTAGCGGGAGCCGGGGAGCTGTTTTTT.

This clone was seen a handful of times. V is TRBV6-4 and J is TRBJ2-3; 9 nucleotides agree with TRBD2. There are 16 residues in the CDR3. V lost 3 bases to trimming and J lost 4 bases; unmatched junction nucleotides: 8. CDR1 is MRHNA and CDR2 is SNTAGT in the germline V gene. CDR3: CASSEASGKGADTQYF. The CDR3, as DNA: TGTGCCAGCAGTGAAGCTAGCGGGAAGGGGGCAGATACGCAGTATTTT.

The CDR3, as DNA: TGTGCCAGCAGCCCGGACAGGGTCTCGTACGAGCAGTACTTC. As protein: CASSPDRVSYEQYF. V is TRBV7-3 and J is TRBJ2-7; TRBD1 matches 8 bases. This CDR3 has 14 residues. After removal of 5 bases from V and 4 bases from J, the junction contained 7 bases not matched to a gene. Per the germline V gene, CDR1 is SGHTA and CDR2 is FQGTGA.

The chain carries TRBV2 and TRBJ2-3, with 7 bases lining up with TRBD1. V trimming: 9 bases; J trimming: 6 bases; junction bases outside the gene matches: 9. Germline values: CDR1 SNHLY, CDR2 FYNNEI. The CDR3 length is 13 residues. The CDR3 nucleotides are TGTGCCAGTAACAGGGGTCGGGCCGATACGCAGTATTTT. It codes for CASNRGRADTQYF.

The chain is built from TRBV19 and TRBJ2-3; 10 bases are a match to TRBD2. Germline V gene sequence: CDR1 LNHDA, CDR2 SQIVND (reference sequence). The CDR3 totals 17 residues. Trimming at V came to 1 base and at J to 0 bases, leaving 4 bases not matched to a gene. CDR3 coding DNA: TGTGCCAGTAGTATAGGGTCTAGCGGGAGAAGCACAGATACGCAGTATTTT. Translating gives CASSIGSSGRSTDTQYF.

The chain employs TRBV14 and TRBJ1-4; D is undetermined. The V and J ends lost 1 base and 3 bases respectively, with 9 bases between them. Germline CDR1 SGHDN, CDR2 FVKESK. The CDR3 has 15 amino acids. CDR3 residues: CASSQVTFANEKLFF. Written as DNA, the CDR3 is TGTGCCAGCAGCCAAGTTACGTTCGCTAATGAAAAACTGTTTTTT.

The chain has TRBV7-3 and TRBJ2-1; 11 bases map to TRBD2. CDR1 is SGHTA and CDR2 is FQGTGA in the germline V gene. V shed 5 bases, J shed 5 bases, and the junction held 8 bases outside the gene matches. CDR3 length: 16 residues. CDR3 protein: CASSPTGTSGNNEQFF. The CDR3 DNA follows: TGTGCCAGCAGCCCGACCGGGACTAGCGGTAACAATGAGCAGTTCTTC. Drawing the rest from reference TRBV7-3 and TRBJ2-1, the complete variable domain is GAGVSQTPSNKVTEKGKYVELRCDPISGHTALYWYRQSLGQGPEFLIYFQGTGAADDSGLPNDRFFAVRPEGSVSTLKIQRTERGDSAVYLCASSPTGTSGNNEQFFGPGTRLTVL.

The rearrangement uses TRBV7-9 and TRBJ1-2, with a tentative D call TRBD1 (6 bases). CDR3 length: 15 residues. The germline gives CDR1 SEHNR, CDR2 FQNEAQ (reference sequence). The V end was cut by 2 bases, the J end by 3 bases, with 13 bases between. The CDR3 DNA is TGTGCCAGCAGCTTATCCCTAGGGGGGGACTATGGCTACACCTTC. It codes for CASSLSLGGDYGYTF.

In DNA form, the CDR3 reads TGTGCCAGTAGTATTAGGGAGACCCAGTACTTC. It specifies CASSIRETQYF. This chain joins TRBV19 and TRBJ2-5; unclear D gene. V was clipped by 3 bases and J by 5 bases, with 4 bases between them. The CDR3 is made up of 11 amino acids. Germline CDR1 is LNHDA and CDR2 is SQIVND (reference sequence).

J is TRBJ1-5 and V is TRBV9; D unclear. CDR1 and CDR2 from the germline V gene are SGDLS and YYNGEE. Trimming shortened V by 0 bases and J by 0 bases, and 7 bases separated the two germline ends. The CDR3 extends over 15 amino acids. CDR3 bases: TGTGCCAGCAGCGTAGGGGGTCATAGCAATCAGCCCCAGCATTTT. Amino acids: CASSVGGHSNQPQHF.

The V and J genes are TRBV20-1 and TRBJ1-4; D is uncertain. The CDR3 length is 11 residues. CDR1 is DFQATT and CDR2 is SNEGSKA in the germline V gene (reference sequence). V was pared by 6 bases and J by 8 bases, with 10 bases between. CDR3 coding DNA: TGCAGTGCGGCGGGAGGCGAAAAACTGTTTTTT. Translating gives CSAAGGEKLFF.

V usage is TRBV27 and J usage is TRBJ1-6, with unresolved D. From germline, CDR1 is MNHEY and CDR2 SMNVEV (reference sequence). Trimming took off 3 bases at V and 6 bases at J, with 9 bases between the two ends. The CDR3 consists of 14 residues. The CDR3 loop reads CASSLTQTNSPLHF. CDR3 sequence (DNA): TGTGCCAGCAGTTTGACCCAGACTAATTCACCCCTCCACTTT.

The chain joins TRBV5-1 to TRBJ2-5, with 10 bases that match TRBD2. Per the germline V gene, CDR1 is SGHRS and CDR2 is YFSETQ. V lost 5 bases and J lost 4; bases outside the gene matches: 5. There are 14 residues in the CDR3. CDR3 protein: CASRSTSGIETQYF. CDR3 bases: TGCGCCAGCAGGTCCACTAGCGGGATAGAGACCCAGTACTTC. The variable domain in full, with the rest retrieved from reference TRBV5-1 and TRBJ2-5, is KAGVTQTPRYLIKTRGQQVTLSCSPISGHRSVSWYQQTPGQGLQFLFEYFSETQRNKGNFPGRFSGRQFSNSRSEMNVSTLELGDSALYLCASRSTSGIETQYFGPGTRLLVL.

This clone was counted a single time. The DNA of the CDR3 is TGTGCCAGCAGCCCTATACAGGGGGGCGAGCAGTACTTC. Translating it yields CASSPIQGGEQYF. The V gene is TRBV11-3, the J gene TRBJ2-7, with 8 positions matching TRBD1. Germline CDR1 is SGHNT and CDR2 is YENEEA. The CDR3 loop spans 13 amino acids. Losses at the gene ends were 5 bases for V and 6 bases for J; bases not matched to a gene: 6. The variable domain in full, completed from reference TRBV11-3 and TRBJ2-7, reads EAGVVQSPRYKIIEKKQPVAFWCNPISGHNTLYWYLQNLGQGPELLIRYENEEAVDDSQLPKDRFSAERLKGVDSTLKIQPAELGDSAVYLCASSPIQGGEQYFGPGTRLTVT.

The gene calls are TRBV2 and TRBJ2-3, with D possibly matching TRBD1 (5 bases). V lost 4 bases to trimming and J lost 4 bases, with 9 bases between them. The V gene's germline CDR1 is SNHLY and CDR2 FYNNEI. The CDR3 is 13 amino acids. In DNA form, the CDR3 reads TGTGCCAGCAGTGTAGGGGTGCCAGATACGCAGTATTTT. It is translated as CASSVGVPDTQYF.

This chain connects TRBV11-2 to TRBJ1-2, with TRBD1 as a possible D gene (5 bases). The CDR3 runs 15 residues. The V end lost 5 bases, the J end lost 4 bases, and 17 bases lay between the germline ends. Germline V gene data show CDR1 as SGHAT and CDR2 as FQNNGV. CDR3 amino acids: CASSQDTAGGYGYTF. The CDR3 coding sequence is TGTGCCAGCAGCCAAGACACCGCCGGGGGCTATGGCTACACCTTC.

For the CDR3, the DNA is TGTGCCAGCAGTTTATTCCGGGGGGGCACAAATTCACCCCTCCACTTT. It codes for CASSLFRGGTNSPLHF. The chain carries TRBV28 and TRBJ1-6; D may be TRBD1 (6 bases). The CDR3 length is 16 residues. V lost 1 base to trimming and J lost 7 bases, with 14 bases between them. The V gene's germline CDR1 is MDHEN and CDR2 SYDVKM.

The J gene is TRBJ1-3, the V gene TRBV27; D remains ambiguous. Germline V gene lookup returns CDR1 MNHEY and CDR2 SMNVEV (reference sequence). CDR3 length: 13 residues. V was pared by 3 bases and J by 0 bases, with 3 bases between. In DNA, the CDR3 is TGTGCCAGCAGTTTCAGCTCTGGAAACACCATATATTTT. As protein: CASSFSSGNTIYF.

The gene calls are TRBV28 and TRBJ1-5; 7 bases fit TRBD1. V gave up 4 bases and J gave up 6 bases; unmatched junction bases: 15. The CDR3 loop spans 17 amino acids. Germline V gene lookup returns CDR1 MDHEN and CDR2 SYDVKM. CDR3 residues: CASSSDRDDRFGQPQHF. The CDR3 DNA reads TGTGCCAGCAGTTCCGACAGGGACGACCGCTTTGGTCAGCCCCAGCATTTT.

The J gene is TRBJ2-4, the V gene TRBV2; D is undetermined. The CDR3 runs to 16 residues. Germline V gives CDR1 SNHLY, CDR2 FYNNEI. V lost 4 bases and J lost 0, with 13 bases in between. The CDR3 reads CASSVAASIAKNIQYF. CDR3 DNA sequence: TGTGCCAGCAGTGTTGCAGCGTCCATAGCCAAAAACATTCAGTACTTC.

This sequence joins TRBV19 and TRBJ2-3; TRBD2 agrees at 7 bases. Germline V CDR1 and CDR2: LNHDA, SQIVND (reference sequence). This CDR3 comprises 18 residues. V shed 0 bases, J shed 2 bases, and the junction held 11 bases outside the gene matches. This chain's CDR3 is CASSIEGLEAHITDTQYF. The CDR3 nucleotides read TGTGCCAGTAGTATAGAAGGACTAGAGGCCCACATCACAGATACGCAGTATTTT.

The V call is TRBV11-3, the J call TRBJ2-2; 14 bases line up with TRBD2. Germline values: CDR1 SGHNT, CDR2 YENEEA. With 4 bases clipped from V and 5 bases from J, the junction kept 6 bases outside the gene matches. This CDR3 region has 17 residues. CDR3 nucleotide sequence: TGTGCCAGCAGCTCGAGACTAGCGGGAGGGCCTACCGGGGAGCTGTTTTTT. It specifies CASSSRLAGGPTGELFF.